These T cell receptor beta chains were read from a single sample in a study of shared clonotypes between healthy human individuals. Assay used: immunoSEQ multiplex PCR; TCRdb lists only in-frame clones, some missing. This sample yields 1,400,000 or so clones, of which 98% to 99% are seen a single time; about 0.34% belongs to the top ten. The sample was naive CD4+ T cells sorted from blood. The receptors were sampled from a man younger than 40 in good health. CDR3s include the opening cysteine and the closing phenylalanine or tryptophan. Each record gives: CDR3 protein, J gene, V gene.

CDR3: CASSPDSYGNTIYF
J: TRBJ1-3
V: TRBV14

CDR3: CASREDRVHSYEQYF
J: TRBJ2-7
V: TRBV2

CDR3: CASSDPGTLSYEQYF
J: TRBJ2-7
V: TRBV25-1

CDR3: CASTKTRGFDEQYF
J: TRBJ2-7
V: TRBV28

CDR3: CSVEGRVGAEAFF
J: TRBJ1-1
V: TRBV29-1

CDR3: CASSLGGQRTSEAFF
J: TRBJ1-1
V: TRBV11-2

CDR3: CASSSIRGQVYHEQYF
J: TRBJ2-7
V: TRBV28

CDR3: CASSIGTRLGRKQFF
J: TRBJ2-1
V: TRBV19

CDR3: CASSVVSPGDTQYF
J: TRBJ2-3
V: TRBV9

CDR3: CASSPGTGPTEAFF
J: TRBJ1-1
V: TRBV18

CDR3: CASSLEHSTDTQYF
J: TRBJ2-3
V: TRBV5-1

CDR3: CASSEWGQQSQPQHF
J: TRBJ1-5
V: TRBV6-1

CDR3: CASSELEKLFF
J: TRBJ1-4
V: TRBV6-1

CDR3: CASSQEFRTVGGYTF
J: TRBJ1-2
V: TRBV4-1

CDR3: CSAGPNQPQHF
J: TRBJ1-5
V: TRBV20-1